Listed here are 4 T cell receptor beta chains from one sample, sequenced in a study of cytomegalovirus exposure and HLA in healthy donors (dated by TCRdb to 2016 to 2017). The library was made by the immunoSEQ multiplex PCR assay. For the multiplex PCR, a mixture combining 60 forward primers for TCR Vbeta segments and 13 reverse primers for TCR Jbeta segments was used. Drawn from immuneACCESS, this table holds only the in-frame rearrangements with V and J called that TCRdb kept. Clones are partly lost; checked studies trace under half to an unresolved V gene and leave the rest unexplained. This sample gives fewer than 250,000 clones in total; roughly 80% of them show up just once. The ten biggest clones cover 15% of the sample. The sequencing sample was made of PBMCs. The receptors stem from a man in his forties in good health and CMV-seronegative.

The chain joins TRBV18 to TRBJ2-1; the D gene is possibly TRBD2 (6 bases). Trimming took off 5 bases at V and 5 bases at J, with 10 bases between the two ends. This CDR3 contains 13 residues. Germline values: CDR1 KGHSH, CDR2 LQKENI. This CDR3 reads CASSSGVDNEQFF. The CDR3 bases are TGTGCCAGCTCATCGGGAGTCGACAATGAGCAGTTCTTC.

V gene TRBV5-5 combines with J gene TRBJ1-5, with 7 bases matching TRBD1. The CDR3 has 16 amino acids. V lost 2 bases, J lost 1 base, and 6 bases stayed unmatched. Per germline, CDR1 SGHKS and CDR2 YYEKEE (reference sequence). CDR3 amino acids: CASSLTGVESNQPQHF. In nucleotides, the CDR3 is TGTGCCAGCAGCTTAACAGGGGTGGAGAGCAATCAGCCCCAGCATTTT.

This chain links TRBV6-1 with TRBJ1-5; TRBD1 might be the D (6 bases). CDR3 size: 15 residues. V shed 3 bases and J shed 0 bases, with 9 bases lying between them. The germline CDR1 and CDR2 sequences are MNHNS and SASEGT. The CDR3 loop is CASSEGQYSNQPQHF. CDR3 in DNA: TGTGCCAGCAGTGAGGGACAATATAGCAATCAGCCCCAGCATTTT.

The chain combines TRBV7-3 with TRBJ2-1, with unresolved D. Looked up from germline, CDR1 is SGHTA and CDR2 is FQGTGA. V was clipped by 1 base and J by 5 bases, with 12 bases between them. The CDR3 consists of 15 residues. The CDR3 is CASSLNGRTNNEQFF. Written as DNA, the CDR3 is TGTGCCAGCAGCTTAAACGGTCGAACCAACAATGAGCAGTTCTTC.